This T cell receptor (beta chain) was sequenced during a study of cytomegalovirus exposure and HLA in healthy donors. Study outcomes and limitations: Reports indicate that TCR beta sequences accurately predicted the HLA-A and HLA-B alleles of most subjects. A later analysis linked a missense variant in DCLRE1C to the trimming of TCR beta V and J genes.

The PCR contained 60 Vbeta and 13 Jbeta primers. Sequencing was performed with immunoSEQ multiplex PCR; in TCRdb, only in-frame clones are kept and a portion is missing. The sample holds around 120,000 clones, 60% to 75% seen once. Germline V gene lookup returns CDR1 SGHRS and CDR2 YFSETQ. The CDR3 is 13 residues long. The V end lost 3 bases, the J end lost 5 bases, and 10 bases lay between the germline ends. On this clone: Its antigen is not identified.

The sequencing input was PBMCs. The rearrangement joins TRBV5-1 to TRBJ2-3, with D possibly being TRBD2 (5 bases). This TCR came from a man aged 40-50 years in good health and CMV-seropositive. The CDR3 nucleotides read TGCGCCAGCAGCTGGCAAGCGGAAGATACGCAGTATTTT. Translation: CASSWQAEDTQYF.